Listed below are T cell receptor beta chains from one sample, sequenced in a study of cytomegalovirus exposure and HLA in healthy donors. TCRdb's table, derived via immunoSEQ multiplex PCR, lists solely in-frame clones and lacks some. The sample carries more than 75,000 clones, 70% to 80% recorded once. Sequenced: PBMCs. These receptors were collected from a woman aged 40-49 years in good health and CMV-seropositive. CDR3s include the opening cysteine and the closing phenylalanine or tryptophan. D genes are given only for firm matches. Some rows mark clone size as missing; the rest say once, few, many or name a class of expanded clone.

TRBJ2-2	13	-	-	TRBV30	CAWTEGSSGELFF	TGTGCCTGGACTGAGGGTAGCTCCGGGGAGCTGTTTTTT
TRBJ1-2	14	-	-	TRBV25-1	CASSEPGAGDGYTF	TGTGCCAGCAGTGAGCCGGGAGCAGGAGATGGCTACACCTTC
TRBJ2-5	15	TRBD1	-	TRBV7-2	CASSLDRGLQETQYF	TGTGCCAGCAGCTTAGATAGGGGGCTACAAGAGACCCAGTACTTC
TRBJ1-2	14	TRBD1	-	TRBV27	CASSSRDRARGYTF	TGTGCCAGCAGTTCCCGGGACAGGGCGCGCGGCTACACCTTC
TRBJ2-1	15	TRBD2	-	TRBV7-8	CASSSLAGGYNEQFF	TGTGCCAGCAGCTCTCTAGCGGGAGGTTACAATGAGCAGTTCTTC
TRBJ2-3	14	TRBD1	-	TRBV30	CAWGRQGVTDTQYF	TGTGCCTGGGGTAGACAGGGCGTCACAGATACGCAGTATTTT
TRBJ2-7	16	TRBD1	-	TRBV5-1	CASSASRDRYSYEQYF	TGCGCCAGCAGCGCCTCCCGGGACAGATACTCCTACGAGCAGTACTTC
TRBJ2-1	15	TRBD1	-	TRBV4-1	CASSQGDRSYNEQFF	TGCGCCAGCAGCCAAGGGGACAGGAGCTACAATGAGCAGTTCTTC
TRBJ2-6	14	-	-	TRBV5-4	CASSDEGGANVLTF	TGTGCCAGCTCTGATGAGGGAGGGGCCAACGTCCTGACTTTC
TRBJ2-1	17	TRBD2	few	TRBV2	CASTERGAGGTYNEQFF	TGTGCCAGCACCGAGAGGGGAGCGGGGGGGACCTACAATGAGCAGTTCTTC
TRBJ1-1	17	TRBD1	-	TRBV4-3	CASSQDPPRGMNTEAFF	TGCGCCAGCAGCCAAGATCCCCCCAGGGGGATGAACACTGAAGCTTTCTTT
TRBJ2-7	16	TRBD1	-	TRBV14	CASSPRLDRASYEQYF	TGTGCCAGCAGCCCTCGACTGGACAGGGCCTCCTACGAGCAGTACTTC
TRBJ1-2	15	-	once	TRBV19	CASSGSTVRAYGYTF	TGTGCCAGTAGTGGGTCGACAGTTCGTGCCTATGGCTACACCTTC
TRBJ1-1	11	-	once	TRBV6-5	CASSVGLEAFF	TGTGCCAGCAGTGTGGGACTTGAAGCTTTCTTT
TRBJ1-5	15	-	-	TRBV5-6	CASRQSDSPNQPQHF	TGTGCCAGCCGCCAATCCGACAGCCCCAATCAGCCCCAGCATTTT
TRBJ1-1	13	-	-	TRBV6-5	CASSTQGTSEAFF	TGTGCCAGCAGTACCCAGGGAACCTCGGAAGCTTTCTTT
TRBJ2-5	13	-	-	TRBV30	CAWRIWQAETQYF	TGTGCCTGGAGAATCTGGCAGGCAGAGACCCAGTACTTC
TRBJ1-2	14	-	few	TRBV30	CAWTRDRGAYGYTF	TGTGCCTGGACGCGAGACAGAGGCGCTTATGGCTACACCTTC
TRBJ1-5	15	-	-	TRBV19	CASEGGQDSNQPQHF	TGTGCCAGCGAGGGAGGGCAGGATAGCAATCAGCCCCAGCATTTT
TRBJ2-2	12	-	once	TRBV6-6	CASSLLAGELFF	TGTGCCAGCAGTTTGCTAGCCGGGGAGCTGTTTTTT
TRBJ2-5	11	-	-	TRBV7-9	CASSSQETQYF	TGTGCCAGCAGCTCGCAAGAGACCCAGTACTTC
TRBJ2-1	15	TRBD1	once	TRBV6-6	CASKGNLQGSHEQFF	TGTGCCAGCAAGGGAAACTTACAGGGGTCACATGAGCAGTTCTTC
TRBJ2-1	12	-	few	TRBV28	CASSFVFYEQFF	TGTGCCAGCAGTTTCGTCTTTTATGAGCAGTTCTTC
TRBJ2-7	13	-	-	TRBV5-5	CASSLGAEPEQYF	TGTGCCAGCAGCTTGGGGGCTGAACCCGAGCAGTACTTC
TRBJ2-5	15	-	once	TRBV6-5	CASSYSRGLRETQYF	TGTGCCAGCAGTTACTCGAGAGGGTTGCGGGAGACCCAGTACTTC
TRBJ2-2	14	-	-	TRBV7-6	CASSLGTGTGELFF	TGTGCCAGCAGCTTAGGCACAGGGACCGGGGAGCTGTTTTTT
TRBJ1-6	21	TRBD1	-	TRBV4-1	CASSHPKVPQGAKGTRSPLHF	TGCGCCAGCAGCCATCCTAAAGTCCCACAGGGGGCGAAGGGAACGCGGTCACCCCTCCACTTT
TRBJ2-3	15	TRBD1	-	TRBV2	CASTLDRGGTDTQYF	TGTGCCAGCACCCTGGACAGGGGAGGAACAGATACGCAGTATTTT
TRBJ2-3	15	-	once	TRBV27	CASSPIYSRTDTQYF	TGTGCCAGCAGCCCCATTTACAGCCGCACAGATACGCAGTATTTT
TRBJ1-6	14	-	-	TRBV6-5	CASTLNHNNSPLHF	TGTGCCAGCACCCTCAACCACAATAATTCACCCCTCCACTTT
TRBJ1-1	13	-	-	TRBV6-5	CASSPREGRRAFF	TGTGCCAGCAGTCCCCGGGAAGGTCGGCGCGCTTTCTTT
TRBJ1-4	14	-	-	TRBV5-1	CASSYRRTNEKLFF	TGCGCCAGCAGCTATAGAAGAACTAATGAAAAACTGTTTTTT
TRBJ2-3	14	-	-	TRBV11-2	CASSLAGYTDTQYF	TGTGCCAGCAGCTTAGCGGGGTACACAGATACGCAGTATTTT
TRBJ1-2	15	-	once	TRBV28	CASSLPPSDSYGYTF	TGTGCCAGCAGTTTGCCCCCCTCGGACAGCTATGGCTACACCTTC
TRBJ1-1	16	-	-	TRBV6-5	CASSYSYRRGDTEAFF	TGTGCCAGCAGTTACTCGTATAGGCGGGGCGACACTGAAGCTTTCTTT
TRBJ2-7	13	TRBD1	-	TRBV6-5	CASSRQGSYEQYF	TGTGCCAGCAGTCGACAGGGCTCCTACGAGCAGTACTTC
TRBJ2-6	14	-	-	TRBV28	CASSLGAEANVLTF	TGTGCCAGCAGTTTAGGGGCCGAGGCCAACGTCCTGACTTTC
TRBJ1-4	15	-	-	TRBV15	CATSSPPRTLEKLFF	TGTGCCACCAGCAGCCCTCCCCGTACGCTAGAAAAACTGTTTTTT
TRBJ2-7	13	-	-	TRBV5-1	CASSLGQKYEQYF	TGCGCCAGCAGCTTAGGACAGAAATACGAGCAGTACTTC
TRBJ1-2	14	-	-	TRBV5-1	CASSLASAPGGYTF	TGCGCCAGCAGCTTGGCCTCGGCTCCGGGGGGCTACACCTTC